This entry is about one T cell receptor beta chain. These data come from a study of blood T cell repertoires in COVID-19. In the study overall: In each case, the material was cDNA or gDNA derived from T cells, B-cell-depleted T cells, or PBMCs.

Germline V gene data show CDR1 as LGHNT and CDR2 as FRNRAP. V lost 7 bases, J lost 0 bases, and 16 bases lay in between. CDR3 length equals 16 residues. The method was immunoSEQ multiplex PCR; TCRdb's version includes in-frame clones alone and lacks a portion of them. This repertoire shows roughly 38,000 clones, around four fifths found once; its top ten account for 14%. Sequencing input: peripheral blood. This sequence joins TRBV12-5 and TRBJ2-1; maybe TRBD2 (5 bases). The sequence was obtained from a human donor in a cohort sampled during active COVID-19. The CDR3 DNA reads TGTGCTAGTGCCCCTCTATTAGGGAGCTCCTACAATGAGCAGTTCTTC. It specifies CASAPLLGSSYNEQFF.